The source of this TCR beta chain is a study of regulatory T cells in long-lasting Graves disease. Study-wide context: For under 3 months, newly diagnosed Graves' patients had been taking antithyroid drugs.

The germline CDR1 and CDR2 sequences are LNHDA and SQIVND (reference sequence). Trimming removed 4 bases at V and 1 base at J, with 9 bases between. This CDR3 has 14 amino acids. As to time point: newly diagnosed GD, antithyroid drugs for less than 3 months. With RNA extracted from PBMCs as input, the TCR library was made. With iRepertoire HTBI primers and Arm-PCR of CDR3 regions, TCR beta libraries were built. TCRdb re-derived calls from the multiplex PCR reads in MiXCR, one entry per CDR3 protein. The table has a few hundred thousand distinct CDR3 sequences, 20% to 25% seen once; the top ten hold roughly 13%. Study-wide points: It is possible that accuracy was reduced by the small size of the sample. TRBV28, TRBJ1-2 and TRBJ2-5 were favored in persistent disease.

This clonotype has a handful of counts. Its specificity is unknown. The gene calls are TRBV19 and TRBJ2-3; D is uncertain. The sample was peripheral blood mononuclear cells (PBMCs), taken at new diagnosis, from a patient treated with antithyroid drugs. The receptor comes from a female donor with Graves disease. The CDR3 region is CASSNRQGTDTQYF. The CDR3 DNA is TGTGCCAGTAGTAACCGGCAGGGCACAGATACGCAGTATTTT.